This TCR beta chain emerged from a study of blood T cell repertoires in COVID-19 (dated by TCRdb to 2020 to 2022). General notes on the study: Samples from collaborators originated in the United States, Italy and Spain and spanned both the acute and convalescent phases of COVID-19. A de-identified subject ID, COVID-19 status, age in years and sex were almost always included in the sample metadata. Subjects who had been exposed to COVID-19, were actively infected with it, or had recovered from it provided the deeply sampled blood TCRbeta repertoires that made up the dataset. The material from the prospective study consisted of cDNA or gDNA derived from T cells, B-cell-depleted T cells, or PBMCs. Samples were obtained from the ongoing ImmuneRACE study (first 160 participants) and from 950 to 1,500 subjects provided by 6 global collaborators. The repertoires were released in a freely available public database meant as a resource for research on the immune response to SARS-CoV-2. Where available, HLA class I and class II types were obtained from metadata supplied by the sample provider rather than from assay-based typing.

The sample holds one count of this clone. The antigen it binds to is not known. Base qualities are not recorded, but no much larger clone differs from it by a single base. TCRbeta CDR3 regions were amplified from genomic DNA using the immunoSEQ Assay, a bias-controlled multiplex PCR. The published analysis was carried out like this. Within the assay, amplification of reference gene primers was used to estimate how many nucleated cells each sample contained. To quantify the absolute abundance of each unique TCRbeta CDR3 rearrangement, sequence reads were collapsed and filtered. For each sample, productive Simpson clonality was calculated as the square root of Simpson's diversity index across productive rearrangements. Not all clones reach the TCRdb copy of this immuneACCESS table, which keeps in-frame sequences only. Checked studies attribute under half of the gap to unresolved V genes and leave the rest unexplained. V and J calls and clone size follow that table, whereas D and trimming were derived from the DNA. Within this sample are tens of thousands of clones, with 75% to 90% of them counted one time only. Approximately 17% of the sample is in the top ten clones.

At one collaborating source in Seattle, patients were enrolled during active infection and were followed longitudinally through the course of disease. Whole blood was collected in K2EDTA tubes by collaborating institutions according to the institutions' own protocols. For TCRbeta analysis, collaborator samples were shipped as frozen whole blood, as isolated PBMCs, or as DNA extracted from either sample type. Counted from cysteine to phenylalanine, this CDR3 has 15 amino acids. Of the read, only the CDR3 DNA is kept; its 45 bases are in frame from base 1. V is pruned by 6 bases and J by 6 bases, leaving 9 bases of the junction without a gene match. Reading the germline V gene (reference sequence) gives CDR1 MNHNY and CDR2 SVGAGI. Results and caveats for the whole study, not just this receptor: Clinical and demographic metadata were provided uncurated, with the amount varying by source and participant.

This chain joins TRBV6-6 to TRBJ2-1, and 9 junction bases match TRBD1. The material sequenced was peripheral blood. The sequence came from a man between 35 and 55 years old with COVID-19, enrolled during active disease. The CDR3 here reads CASSPQGTGSNEQFF. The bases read TGTGCCAGCAGCCCCCAAGGGACAGGGAGCAATGAGCAGTTCTTC.